These 8 T cell receptor beta chains came from one sample sequenced in a study of blood T cell repertoires in COVID-19. Measured with immunoSEQ multiplex PCR; TCRdb has only the in-frame clones, and not every one. The sample shows 78,000 or so clones, approximately 86% of them seen only once. The sample taken for sequencing was peripheral blood. These receptors all come from a man in his fifties with active or convalescent COVID-19.

This chain uses TRBV6-5 with TRBJ2-1; a possible D gene is TRBD1 (6 bases). Trimming stripped 10 bases from V and 8 bases from J, with 15 bases between. The CDR3 totals 12 residues. Germline V lookup: CDR1 MNHEY, CDR2 SVGAGI. CDR3 sequence: CANADQGYEQFF. The CDR3 bases are TGTGCCAACGCAGACCAGGGGTATGAGCAGTTCTTC.

The CDR3 nucleotides are TGTGCCATCAGTGAGTCGGGGCCCCCGAACACTGAAGCTTTCTTT. As protein: CAISESGPPNTEAFF. The genes are TRBV10-3 and TRBJ1-1; the D gene is possibly TRBD1 (5 bases). The germline V gene encodes CDR1 ENHRY and CDR2 SYGVKD. V was shortened by 0 bases and J by 1 base, with 9 bases between the two germline ends. CDR3 size: 15 residues.

V usage is TRBV12-3 or TRBV12-4 and J usage is TRBJ2-7; TRBD2 is a possible D gene (5 bases). The CDR3 runs 13 residues. V was clipped by 5 bases and J by 1 base, with 9 bases between them. In nucleotides, the CDR3 is TGTGCCAGCAGTAACGGGATTTCCTACGAGCAGTACTTC. Residues: CASSNGISYEQYF.

This chain links TRBV6-6 with TRBJ2-1; 7 bases are a match to TRBD1. Germline loops: CDR1 MNHNY, CDR2 SVGAGI (reference sequence). The CDR3 sequence is 13 residues long. CDR3 region: CATGTDSYNEQFF. Written as DNA, the CDR3 is TGTGCGACCGGGACAGACTCCTACAATGAGCAGTTCTTC.

This clone was observed once. This rearrangement joins TRBV9 to TRBJ2-1; maybe TRBD2 (6 bases). V was trimmed by 0 bases and J by 8 bases, leaving 12 bases between them. There are 14 residues in the CDR3. Germline assignment: CDR1 SGDLS and CDR2 YYNGEE. CDR3 in DNA: TGTGCCAGCAGCGTAGAGGACTATAGGGATGAGCAGTTCTTC. It specifies CASSVEDYRDEQFF.

This clone was recorded once. The V and J genes are TRBV5-4 and TRBJ2-5; D perhaps matches TRBD2 (6 bases). From germline, CDR1 is SGHNT and CDR2 YYREEE (reference sequence). The CDR3 is 16 residues long. V was trimmed by 0 bases and J by 1 base, leaving 13 bases between them. Here the CDR3 reads CASSLAFSGIQETQYF. In DNA form, the CDR3 reads TGTGCCAGCAGCTTGGCCTTTAGCGGCATCCAAGAGACCCAGTACTTC.

The V gene is TRBV3-1 (or the pseudogene TRBV3-2), the J gene TRBJ2-1; D possibly corresponds to TRBD2 (6 bases). From germline, CDR1 is LGHDT and CDR2 YNNKEL (reference sequence). Between the trimmed V and J ends, which lost 3 bases and 5 bases, there was a span of 14 bases. The CDR3 consists of 15 residues. CDR3 sequence: CASSHSLALDNEQFF. In nucleotides, the CDR3 is TGTGCCAGCAGCCATTCTCTAGCGCTTGACAATGAGCAGTTCTTC.

The genes are TRBV23-1 and TRBJ2-5; a weak D match, TRBD1 (5 bases). TRBV23-1 is classed as an ORF, of uncertain function. The V gene lost 3 bases and the J gene lost 5 bases, with 13 bases spanning the gap. The CDR3 spans 14 residues. CDR3 sequence (DNA): TGCGCCAGCAGTCATTCAATCAGGGTGGAGACCCAGTACTTC. This codes for CASSHSIRVETQYF.